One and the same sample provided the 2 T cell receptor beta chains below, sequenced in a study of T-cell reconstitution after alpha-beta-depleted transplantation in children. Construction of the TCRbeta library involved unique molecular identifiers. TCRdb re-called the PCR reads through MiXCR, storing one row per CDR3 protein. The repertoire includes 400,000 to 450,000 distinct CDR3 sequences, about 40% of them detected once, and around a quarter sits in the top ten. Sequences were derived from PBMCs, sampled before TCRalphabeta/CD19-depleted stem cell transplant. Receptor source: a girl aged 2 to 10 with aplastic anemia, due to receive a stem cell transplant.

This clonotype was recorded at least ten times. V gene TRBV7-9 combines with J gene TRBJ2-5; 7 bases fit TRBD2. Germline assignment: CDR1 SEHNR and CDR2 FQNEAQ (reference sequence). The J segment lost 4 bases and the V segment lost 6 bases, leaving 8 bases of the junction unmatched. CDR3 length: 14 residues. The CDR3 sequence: CASRNGRAVETQYF. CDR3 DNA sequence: TGTGCCAGCAGAAATGGGAGGGCCGTAGAGACCCAGTACTTC.

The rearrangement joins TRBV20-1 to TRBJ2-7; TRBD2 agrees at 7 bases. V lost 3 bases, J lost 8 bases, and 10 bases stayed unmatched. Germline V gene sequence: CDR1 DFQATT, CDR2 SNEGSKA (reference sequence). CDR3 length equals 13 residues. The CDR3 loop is CSASRLAPQQQYF. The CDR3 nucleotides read TGCAGTGCTAGCCGACTAGCTCCTCAGCAGCAGTACTTC.